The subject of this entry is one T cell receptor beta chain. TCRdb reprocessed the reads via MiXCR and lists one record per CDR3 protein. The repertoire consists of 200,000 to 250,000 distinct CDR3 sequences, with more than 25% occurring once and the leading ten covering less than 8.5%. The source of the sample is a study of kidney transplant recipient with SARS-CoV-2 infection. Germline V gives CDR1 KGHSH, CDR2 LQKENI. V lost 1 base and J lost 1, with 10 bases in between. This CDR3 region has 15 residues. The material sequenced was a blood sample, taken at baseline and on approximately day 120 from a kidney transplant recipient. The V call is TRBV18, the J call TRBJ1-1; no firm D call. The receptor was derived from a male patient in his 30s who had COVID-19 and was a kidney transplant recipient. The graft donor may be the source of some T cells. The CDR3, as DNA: TGTGCCAGCTCACCACTCTTCCAACAGAACACTGAAGCTTTCTTT. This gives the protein CASSPLFQQNTEAFF.